Following are 27 T cell receptor beta chains from one sample sequenced in a study of neurological immune-mediated disorders. TCRdb re-analysed the 5' RACE reads in MiXCR, keeping a single row per CDR3 protein. The sample lists 55,000 to 65,000 distinct CDR3 sequences, about 3.7% occurring once. Input material: PBMCs. These receptors all come from a woman aged 45-60 years with multiple sclerosis.

Ten or more counts support this clonotype. The V and J genes are TRBV7-9 and TRBJ1-1; 8 bases are a match to TRBD1. The CDR3 is 14 amino acids. Germline CDR1 and CDR2: SEHNR and FQNEAQ (reference sequence). V gave up 6 bases and J gave up 1 base; unmatched junction bases: 4. The CDR3 DNA sequence: TGTGCCAGCAGTTATCAGGGGGCGAACACTGAAGCTTTCTTT. This gives the protein CASSYQGANTEAFF.

This clonotype has at least ten counts. The rearrangement links TRBV20-1 to TRBJ2-7, with 8 nucleotides matching TRBD2. V was clipped by 3 bases and J by 2 bases; unmatched bases: 6. The CDR3 is 14 amino acids. CDR1 is DFQATT and CDR2 is SNEGSKA in the germline V gene (reference sequence). The CDR3 sequence is CSARRRAGAYEQYF. The CDR3 DNA reads TGCAGTGCTAGGAGGCGAGCGGGAGCCTACGAGCAGTACTTC.

The rearrangement uses TRBV3-1 and TRBJ2-2; TRBD1 is a possible D gene (5 bases). The germline gives CDR1 LGHDT, CDR2 YNNKEL (reference sequence). V was trimmed by 4 bases and J by 6 bases, leaving 12 bases between them. The CDR3 runs 14 residues. In DNA, the CDR3 is TGTGCCAGCAGCCTGAGTCTGGGGCCCGGGGAGCTGTTTTTT. This gives the protein CASSLSLGPGELFF.

The chain couples TRBV9 to TRBJ2-1; D is ambiguous. The length of the CDR3 is 14 residues. From germline, CDR1 is SGDLS and CDR2 YYNGEE. The germline V and J ends were trimmed by 4 bases and 3 bases, with 11 bases remaining between them. CDR3 in DNA: TGTGCCAGCAGCCCCCGAACAAGCTACAATGAGCAGTTCTTC. Translation: CASSPRTSYNEQFF.

The table lists this clonotype with many counts. The chain has TRBV7-9 and TRBJ1-5, with 9 positions matching TRBD1. Germline V lookup: CDR1 SEHNR, CDR2 FQNEAQ (reference sequence). With V trimmed by 0 bases and J by 6 bases, 3 bases remained unmatched. The CDR3 extends over 15 amino acids. CDR3 coding DNA: TGTGCCAGCAGCTTAGCGGGACAGGGCATTCAGCCCCAGCATTTT. Translation: CASSLAGQGIQPQHF.

There are many counts of this clonotype. The chain is built from TRBV14 and TRBJ1-5, with no clear D. V was clipped by 2 bases and J by 2 bases, with 16 bases between them. CDR3 length: 17 residues. Germline V lookup: CDR1 SGHDN, CDR2 FVKESK. The CDR3 loop is CASSQREEKSGNQPQHF. The CDR3 DNA reads as TGTGCCAGCAGCCAACGTGAGGAAAAGAGCGGCAATCAGCCCCAGCATTTT.

This clonotype was observed a handful of times. A much larger clonotype is one base distant, so this may be a read error. The chain links TRBV4-2 to TRBJ2-1; D is ambiguous. V was clipped by 4 bases and J by 1 base, with 11 bases between them. Looked up from germline, CDR1 is LGHNA and CDR2 is YNFKEQ. This CDR3 has 15 amino acids. This chain's CDR3 is CASSPASRSYNEQFF. DNA for the CDR3: TGTGCCAGCAGCCCCGCTTCCAGATCCTACAATGAGCAGTTCTTC.

The table lists this clonotype with many counts. The chain is built from TRBV5-4 and TRBJ1-2; perhaps TRBD1 as D (5 bases). The germline V gene encodes CDR1 SGHNT and CDR2 YYREEE (reference sequence). The CDR3 runs 13 residues. V was clipped by 1 base and J by 2 bases, with 6 bases between them. In nucleotides, the CDR3 is TGTGCCAGCAGCTTGCGGGGGAACTATGGCTACACCTTC. Translated, it gives CASSLRGNYGYTF.

This clonotype was counted many times. The V and J genes are TRBV5-1 and TRBJ1-5, with D possibly matching TRBD1 (5 bases). CDR1 SGHRS and CDR2 YFSETQ come from the germline V gene. V shed 4 bases and J shed 6 bases, with 14 bases lying between them. This CDR3 contains 14 residues. CDR3 DNA: TGCGCCAGCAGCGGATCACCAGGGATTCAGCCCCAGCATTTT. This codes for CASSGSPGIQPQHF.

This clonotype has at least ten counts. The chain couples TRBV5-1 to TRBJ1-1; the D gene is possibly TRBD1 (6 bases). The germline gives CDR1 SGHRS, CDR2 YFSETQ. The V end was cut by 2 bases, the J end by 3 bases, with 14 bases between. The CDR3 loop spans 15 amino acids. The CDR3, as DNA: TGCGCCAGCAGCTTCGTCCTAGGGGGGTACACTGAAGCTTTCTTT. This sequence encodes CASSFVLGGYTEAFF.

In this sample, this clonotype turned up many times. The chain recombines TRBV20-1 with TRBJ2-7; 11 bases map to TRBD2. Germline V gives CDR1 DFQATT, CDR2 SNEGSKA (reference sequence). Trimming took 3 bases from V and 7 from J; bases not matched to a gene: 8. The CDR3 extends over 14 amino acids. The CDR3 is CSASNLAGGNEQYF. CDR3 in DNA: TGCAGTGCTAGCAATTTAGCGGGAGGGAATGAGCAGTACTTC.

This clonotype was recorded many times. This sequence joins TRBV6-2 or TRBV6-3 and TRBJ2-1; the match to TRBD2 covers 7 bases. In germline, CDR1 is MNHEY, CDR2 SVGEGT. The junction had 11 bases not matched to a gene; V was cut back by 3 bases and J by 6 bases. CDR3 length: 16 residues. CDR3 sequence reads: CASSYPGREIRNEQFF. The DNA of the CDR3 is TGTGCCAGCAGTTATCCTGGGCGGGAGATCCGCAATGAGCAGTTCTTC.

This clonotype has ten or more counts. The genes are TRBV29-1 and TRBJ2-1; possibly TRBD1 for D (6 bases). Germline CDR1 reads SQVTM; CDR2 reads ANQGSEA. V was pared by 6 bases and J by 0 bases, with 12 bases between. The CDR3 loop spans 14 amino acids. The CDR3 sequence is CSVDRTVSYNEQFF. The CDR3 nucleotides are TGCAGCGTCGACCGGACAGTCTCCTACAATGAGCAGTTCTTC.

This clonotype occurred many times. The chain is built from TRBV6-2 or TRBV6-3 and TRBJ1-1; 9 bases agree with TRBD1. The V segment lost 5 bases and the J segment 1 base; nucleotides outside the gene matches: 2. Germline V gene sequence: CDR1 MNHEY, CDR2 SVGEGT. The CDR3 extends over 14 amino acids. CDR3 protein: CASSMDRGNTEAFF. The CDR3 DNA follows: TGTGCCAGCAGTATGGACAGGGGGAACACTGAAGCTTTCTTT.

This clonotype was observed at least ten times. This chain joins TRBV6-2 or TRBV6-3 and TRBJ2-1; tentative D call: TRBD2 (5 bases). The CDR3 has 16 residues. Germline V gives CDR1 MNHEY, CDR2 SVGEGT. V was cut by 5 bases and J by 2 bases, with 16 bases left in between. CDR3 bases: TGTGCCAGCAGTAAGTCTAGCTTAAACACCTACAATGAGCAGTTCTTC. Its translation is CASSKSSLNTYNEQFF.

The J gene is TRBJ1-4, the V gene TRBV5-4; 9 positions agree with TRBD1. Germline trimming cut 3 bases from V and 5 bases from J; bases unmatched to any gene: 8. The germline gives CDR1 SGHNT, CDR2 YYREEE (reference sequence). This CDR3 spans 16 amino acids. CDR3 nucleotide sequence: TGTGCCAGCAGCTGGACAGGGGCGAACGGGAATGAAAAACTGTTTTTT. Its protein product is CASSWTGANGNEKLFF.

The table lists this clonotype with many counts. J is TRBJ1-2 and V is TRBV20-1, with unresolved D. V lost 3 bases and J lost 3, with 5 bases in between. CDR3 length: 11 amino acids. Germline CDR1 is DFQATT and CDR2 is SNEGSKA (reference sequence). CDR3 nucleotides: TGCAGTGCTAGGGTCGACTATGGCTACACCTTC. This translates into CSARVDYGYTF.

This clonotype was counted many times. The V gene is TRBV5-1, the J gene TRBJ2-6; D is ambiguous. With 4 bases removed from V and 2 bases from J, the gap between germline ends came to 1 base. The CDR3 runs 12 residues. The germline V gene encodes CDR1 SGHRS and CDR2 YFSETQ. The CDR3 coding sequence is TGCGCCAGCAGCCCTGGGGCCAACGTCCTGACTTTC. This sequence encodes CASSPGANVLTF.

J is TRBJ2-3 and V is TRBV20-1; 10 nucleotides match TRBD1. The V gene's germline CDR1 is DFQATT and CDR2 SNEGSKA (reference sequence). Losses at the gene ends were 6 bases for V and 1 base for J; bases not matched to a gene: 4. The CDR3 contains 14 residues. CDR3 coding DNA: TGCAGTGCCGCCGGGACAGGGGGCACAGATACGCAGTATTTT. It codes for CSAAGTGGTDTQYF.

In its sample, this clonotype was seen a few times. The chain is built from TRBV20-1 and TRBJ1-1; maybe TRBD1 (5 bases). V gave up 0 bases and J gave up 2 bases, with 7 bases separating them. The CDR3 spans 13 residues. CDR1 and CDR2 from the germline V gene are DFQATT and SNEGSKA (reference sequence). This chain's CDR3 is CSARDRANTEAFF. CDR3 bases: TGCAGTGCTAGAGACAGGGCCAACACTGAAGCTTTCTTT.

The chain employs TRBV20-1 and TRBJ1-5; TRBD1 matches 9 bases. The CDR3 contains 14 residues. V gave up 6 bases and J gave up 6 bases; unmatched junction bases: 9. Looked up from germline, CDR1 is DFQATT and CDR2 is SNEGSKA (reference sequence). CDR3 sequence: CSATRTGEIQPQHF. CDR3 DNA sequence: TGCAGTGCAACCAGGACAGGGGAAATTCAGCCCCAGCATTTT.

Ten or more counts support this clonotype. At one end the junction does not follow the germline gene, possibly because of a read error. The J gene is TRBJ1-5, the V gene TRBV20-1, with D hard to call. CDR1 and CDR2 from the germline V gene are DFQATT and SNEGSKA (reference sequence). The CDR3 contains 13 residues. CDR3 region: CSARGSSNQPQNF. For the CDR3, the DNA is TGCAGTGCTCGCGGGTCGAGCAATCAGCCCCAGAATTTT.

This clonotype was recorded a few times. A single base separates this from a much larger clone, so it may be a read error. The chain is built from TRBV5-5 and TRBJ2-2, with D uncertain. The V end lost 8 bases, the J end lost 7 bases, and 6 bases lay between the germline ends. The CDR3 contains 10 residues. From germline, CDR1 is SGHKS and CDR2 YYEKEE (reference sequence). CDR3 sequence (DNA): TGTGCCAGAAGCCACGGGGAGCTGTTTTTT. Its translation is CARSHGELFF.

This clonotype occurred many times. The J gene is TRBJ2-6, the V gene TRBV6-5, with no clear D. The length of the CDR3 is 14 residues. The germline gives CDR1 MNHEY, CDR2 SVGAGI. V was pared by 2 bases and J by 2 bases, with 4 bases between. CDR3 in amino acids: CASSYGPGANVLTF. CDR3 bases: TGTGCCAGCAGTTACGGGCCTGGGGCCAACGTCCTGACTTTC.

A word on this clonotype: This may come from a read error, since a much larger clone is one base off. The chain joins TRBV3-1 to TRBJ2-3; D is unresolved. CDR1 is LGHDT, CDR2 YNNKEL, per germline (reference sequence). The CDR3 consists of 12 residues. The CDR3 spells CASSKDPDTQYF. CDR3 bases: TGTGCCAGCAGCAAAGATCCCGATACGCAGTATTTT.

The chain is built from TRBV20-1 and TRBJ2-1; 8 bases agree with TRBD1. Germline V gene sequence: CDR1 DFQATT, CDR2 SNEGSKA (reference sequence). CDR3 size: 18 residues. The V and J ends lost 6 bases and 8 bases, in that order; junction bases with no gene match: 24. The CDR3 sequence: CSASPGQVPENTWDEQFF. The CDR3 region has the DNA TGCAGTGCCTCCCCGGGACAGGTACCGGAGAACACCTGGGATGAGCAGTTCTTC.

The chain employs TRBV5-6 and TRBJ2-7; 11 nucleotides align to TRBD2. The CDR3 totals 15 residues. Germline loops: CDR1 SGHDT, CDR2 YYEEEE. Trimming cost V 2 bases and J 3 bases; bases outside gene matches: 4. The CDR3 sequence: CASSLLAGDGYEQYF. The CDR3, as DNA: TGTGCCAGCAGCTTACTAGCGGGAGATGGCTACGAGCAGTACTTC.